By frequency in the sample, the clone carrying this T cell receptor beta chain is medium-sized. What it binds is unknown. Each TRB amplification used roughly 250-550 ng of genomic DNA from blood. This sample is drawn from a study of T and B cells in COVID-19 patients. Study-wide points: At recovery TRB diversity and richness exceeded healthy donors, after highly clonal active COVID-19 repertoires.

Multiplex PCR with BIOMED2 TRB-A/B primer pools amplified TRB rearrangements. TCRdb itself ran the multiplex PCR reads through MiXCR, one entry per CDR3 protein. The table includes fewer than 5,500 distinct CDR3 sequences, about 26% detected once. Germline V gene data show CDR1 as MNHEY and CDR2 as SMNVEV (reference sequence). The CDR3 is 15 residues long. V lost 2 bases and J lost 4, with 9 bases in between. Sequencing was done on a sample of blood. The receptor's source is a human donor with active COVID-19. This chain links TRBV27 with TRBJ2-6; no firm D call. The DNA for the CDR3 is TGTGCCAGCAGTTTAAGGTTGGCGGGGGCCAACGTCCTGACTTTC. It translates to CASSLRLAGANVLTF.